A single sample gave rise to the 14 T cell receptor beta chains below, sequenced in a study of blood T cells in healthy people across ages (dated by TCRdb to the mid-2010s). The library came from 5' RACE. For sequencing, an Illumina HiSeq 2500 was employed. A second about 6 to 11 cycle PCR used a sample-barcoded 5' primer and a J-beta primer mix. TCRdb redid the processing of the public reads, applying fastp at Q25 and MiXCR, and retained in-frame beta chains. Here each entry gathers all rows of one CDR3 protein and keeps the most common genes and DNA. This sample has roughly 1,500,000 distinct CDR3 sequences in its table, and roughly 45% of those were observed once. Approximately 7.9% of the sample is held by the ten biggest clonotypes. Input material: blood. These TCRs come from a woman aged 18 to 35 in good health.

This clonotype has more than one count but fewer than ten. The genes are TRBV20-1 and TRBJ2-7, with 9 positions matching TRBD2. Germline trimming cut 5 bases from V and 3 bases from J; bases unmatched to any gene: 8. Germline CDR1 and CDR2: DFQATT and SNEGSKA (reference sequence). The CDR3 consists of 14 residues. DNA for the CDR3: TGCAGTGCTTCATCCGGGACTAGCAGCTACGAGCAGTACTTC. Residues: CSASSGTSSYEQYF.

This CDR3 is CASSPTGQTTNEKLFF. The DNA of the CDR3 is TGTGCCAGCAGCCCGACTGGACAGACAACTAATGAAAAACTGTTTTTT. V gene TRBV7-9 combines with J gene TRBJ1-4; a weak D match, TRBD1 (6 bases). CDR1 is SEHNR, CDR2 FQNEAQ, per germline (reference sequence). Trimming left V 5 bases short and J 0 bases short, with 13 bases between. The CDR3 extends over 16 amino acids.

The chain links TRBV9 to TRBJ1-4; maybe TRBD1 (6 bases). The ends were cut back, 3 bases at V and 8 bases at J, with 23 bases in the middle. The CDR3 length is 17 residues. Germline-derived CDR1 and CDR2 are SGDLS and YYNGEE. CDR3 DNA sequence: TGTGCCAGCAGCGCGACCTCCCCGGGACACCGGAGGGAAAAACTGTTTTTT. Amino acid sequence: CASSATSPGHRREKLFF.

The table lists this clonotype with a few counts. J is TRBJ1-2 and V is TRBV6-6; 10 nucleotides agree with TRBD1. Losses at the gene ends were 6 bases for V and 3 bases for J; bases not matched to a gene: 4. CDR1 and CDR2 (germline): MNHNY, SVGAGI (reference sequence). There are 14 residues in the CDR3. The CDR3 DNA sequence: TGTGCCAGCAGACAGGGGACAGGGGACTATGGCTACACCTTC. Translating it yields CASRQGTGDYGYTF.

This clonotype was found a few times. The chain employs TRBV24-1 and TRBJ2-1; TRBD1 is a possible D gene (5 bases). CDR1 and CDR2 (germline): KGHDR, SFDVKD. Trimming shortened V by 7 bases and J by 10 bases, and 16 bases separated the two germline ends. The CDR3 contains 13 residues. The CDR3 sequence is CATSGPGRPEQFF. Here the CDR3 DNA reads TGTGCCACCAGCGGGCCAGGGCGTCCCGAGCAGTTCTTC.

This clonotype was detected only a few times. The DNA of the CDR3 is TGCAGTGCTCCGCCGTCGGGGGGCTATGGCTACACCTTC. This sequence encodes CSAPPSGGYGYTF. The chain is built from TRBV20-1 and TRBJ1-2; D possibly corresponds to TRBD1 (5 bases). Germline V lookup: CDR1 DFQATT, CDR2 SNEGSKA (reference sequence). The CDR3 runs 13 residues. The V and J ends lost 5 bases and 4 bases respectively, with 14 bases between them.

Only a few counts were recorded for this clonotype. The genes are TRBV7-6 and TRBJ2-5, with 10 bases that match TRBD2. CDR1 is SGHVS and CDR2 is FNYEAQ in the germline V gene. Trimming took 6 bases from V and 1 from J; bases not matched to a gene: 8. CDR3 length: 16 residues. CDR3 coding DNA: TGTGCCAGCAGTCTCGGGACTAGCGCTCCCCAAGAGACCCAGTACTTC. This gives the protein CASSLGTSAPQETQYF.

The chain has TRBV28 and TRBJ2-5, with D perhaps assigned TRBD1 or TRBD2 (6 bases each). The CDR3 loop spans 15 amino acids. V was clipped by 4 bases and J by 1 base, with 13 bases between them. Germline CDR1 and CDR2: MDHEN and SYDVKM. For the CDR3, the DNA is TGTGCCAGCAGTTCCGGGGGCAGGACCCAAGAGACCCAGTACTTC. It codes for CASSSGGRTQETQYF. Full variable domain (outside the CDR3, taken from reference TRBV28 and TRBJ2-5): DVKVTQSSRYLVKRTGEKVFLECVQDMDHENMFWYRQDPGLGLRLIYFSYDVKMKEKGDIPEGYSVSREKKERFSLILESASTNQTSMYLCASSSGGRTQETQYFGPGTRLLVL.

The rearrangement uses TRBV5-6 and TRBJ2-4; D perhaps matches TRBD1 (5 bases). The end of the DNA is better explained by TRBJ2-7, so the J call may be wrong. The CDR3 covers 14 residues. CDR1 is SGHDT and CDR2 is YYEEEE in the germline V gene. The CDR3 DNA reads TGTGCCAGCAGCCCCAGGGCAGGGAACTACGAGCAGTACTTC. Protein sequence: CASSPRAGNYEQYF.

J is TRBJ1-1 and V is TRBV27, with D possibly being TRBD1 (5 bases). The germline gives CDR1 MNHEY, CDR2 SMNVEV (reference sequence). V lost 7 bases and J 4 bases, leaving 16 bases between the germline ends. The CDR3 is 14 amino acids. The CDR3 DNA reads as TGTGCCAGCATCGGCGGCGGGGGTCGCACTGAAGCTTTCTTT. Translating it yields CASIGGGGRTEAFF.

This clonotype has only one observation. The V and J genes are TRBV27 and TRBJ1-1, with D hard to call. Trimming pared 4 bases from V and 1 base from J, leaving 7 bases between. From germline, CDR1 is MNHEY and CDR2 SMNVEV (reference sequence). CDR3 size: 13 residues. CDR3 DNA sequence: TGTGCCAGCAGTTACAGAAGGAACACTGAAGCTTTCTTT. It encodes CASSYRRNTEAFF.

The chain carries TRBV12-3 or TRBV12-4 and TRBJ2-2, with D perhaps given as TRBD1 or TRBD2 (5 bases each). The CDR3 has 13 residues. V gave up 8 bases and J gave up 6 bases, with 13 bases separating them. The chain's CDR3 is CASAHEGSGELFF. The CDR3 bases are TGTGCCAGCGCCCATGAGGGGTCCGGGGAGCTGTTTTTT.

V gene TRBV5-1 combines with J gene TRBJ2-3, with D unclear. Trimming removed 0 bases at V and 4 bases at J, with 6 bases between. Germline loops: CDR1 SGHRS, CDR2 YFSETQ. The CDR3 sequence is 13 residues long. DNA for the CDR3: TGCGCCAGCAGCTTGGAACGGCCAGATACGCAGTATTTT. Translated: CASSLERPDTQYF.

Only a few counts were recorded for this clonotype. V usage is TRBV6-5 and J usage is TRBJ2-1, with TRBD2 matching over 9 bases. V shed 0 bases and J 0 bases; nucleotides not matched to a gene: 9. The CDR3 extends over 19 amino acids. Per germline, CDR1 MNHEY and CDR2 SVGAGI. CDR3 DNA sequence: TGTGCCAGCAGTTACTCGGGACTAGCACAAACGAGCTCCTACAATGAGCAGTTCTTC. It codes for CASSYSGLAQTSSYNEQFF.